The source of this T cell receptor (beta chain) is a study of control samples from healthy donors and cancer patients. With 3 bases removed from V and 4 bases from J, the gap between germline ends came to 10 bases. This CDR3 is built from 14 residues. In germline, CDR1 is SGHVS, CDR2 FQNEAQ. There are a few counts of this clone. Method: immunoSEQ multiplex PCR; TCRdb's copy keeps in-frame clones and lacks some. Altogether 350,000 to 450,000 clones are present, over 75% being singletons, with the ten largest covering more than 6%. This receptor was identified in a man aged 35-49 years with head and neck cancer. The V gene is TRBV7-8, the J gene TRBJ1-5; D ambiguous. The source material was PBMCs. CDR3: CASSLGLANQPQHF. CDR3 coding DNA: TGTGCCAGCAGCTTGGGTTTGGCGAATCAGCCCCAGCATTTT.